This T cell receptor (beta chain) was identified during a study of T cells in localized non-small cell lung cancer. TCRdb's copy holds only in-frame clones and misses some; the assay was immunoSEQ multiplex PCR. The sample holds under 35,000 clones; about 91% are singletons and the top ten take about 12%. The CDR3 is 12 residues long. Germline-derived CDR1 and CDR2 are MDHEN and SYDVKM. V gave up 6 bases and J gave up 6 bases, with 9 bases separating them. The chain employs TRBV28 and TRBJ2-4; D is uncertain. Sample: peripheral blood mononuclear cells, taken before any cancer treatment. This clonotype was obtained from a female donor older than 55 with stage II lung adenocarcinoma. CDR3 DNA: TGTGCCAGCAGGGACGATGGAAACATTCAGTACTTC. Encoded protein: CASRDDGNIQYF.